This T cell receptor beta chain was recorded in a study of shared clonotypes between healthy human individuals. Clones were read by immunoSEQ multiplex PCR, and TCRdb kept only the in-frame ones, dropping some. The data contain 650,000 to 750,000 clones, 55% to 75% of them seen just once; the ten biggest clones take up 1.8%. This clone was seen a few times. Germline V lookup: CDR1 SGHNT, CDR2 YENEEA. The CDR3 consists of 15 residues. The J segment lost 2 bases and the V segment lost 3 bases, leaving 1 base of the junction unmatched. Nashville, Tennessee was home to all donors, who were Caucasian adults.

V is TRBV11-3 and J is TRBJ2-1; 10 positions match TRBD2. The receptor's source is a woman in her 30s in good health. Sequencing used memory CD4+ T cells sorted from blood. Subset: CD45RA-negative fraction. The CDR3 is CASSLSGRAYNEQFF. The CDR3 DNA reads TGTGCCAGCAGCTTGAGCGGGAGGGCCTACAATGAGCAGTTCTTC. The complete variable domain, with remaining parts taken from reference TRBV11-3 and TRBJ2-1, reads EAGVVQSPRYKIIEKKQPVAFWCNPISGHNTLYWYLQNLGQGPELLIRYENEEAVDDSQLPKDRFSAERLKGVDSTLKIQPAELGDSAVYLCASSLSGRAYNEQFFGPGTRLTVL.